This TCR beta chain was profiled in a study of blood T cell repertoires in COVID-19. Study-level background: Specimens from acute and convalescent COVID-19 originated in the United States, Italy and Spain. Nucleic acid was either cDNA or gDNA, and it came from T cells, B-cell-depleted T cells, or PBMCs.

Assay used: immunoSEQ multiplex PCR; TCRdb lists only in-frame clones, some missing. Of some 350,000 clones in the sample, more than 75% were seen once. Trimming took 2 bases from V and 4 from J; bases not matched to a gene: 15. Germline V gene sequence: CDR1 SQVTM, CDR2 ANQGSEA. The CDR3 extends over 17 amino acids. The TCR was taken from a woman aged 50 to 60 with COVID-19, enrolled during active disease. The J gene is TRBJ2-5, the V gene TRBV29-1, with 8 nucleotides matching TRBD1. Sequencing was performed on peripheral blood. This CDR3 reads CSVERGPTRGRRETQYF. As DNA, the CDR3 is TGCAGCGTTGAACGGGGCCCCACCAGGGGGCGTAGAGAGACCCAGTACTTC.